The source of this TCR beta chain is a study of control samples from healthy donors and cancer patients. The table came from immunoSEQ multiplex PCR; TCRdb's copy has only in-frame clones and leaves some out. The table includes some 120,000 clones, about 89% detected once. The CDR3 runs to 18 residues. V was trimmed by 3 bases and J by 4 bases, leaving 24 bases between them. Per germline, CDR1 MNHEY and CDR2 SVGEGT. Sequenced: blood. This sequence originates from a woman in her late teens or twenties in good health. The rearrangement uses TRBV6-2 or TRBV6-3 and TRBJ1-1; D is unclear. CDR3 sequence (DNA): TGTGCCAGCAGTTATGAACCGAACACGGGTATCCGCGGCACTGAAGCTTTCTTT. It is translated as CASSYEPNTGIRGTEAFF.